A few counts support the clone carrying this T cell receptor (beta chain). Germline V CDR1 and CDR2: SEHNR, FQNEAQ (reference sequence). The V end lost 5 bases, the J end lost 2 bases, and 15 bases lay between the germline ends. The CDR3 is made up of 15 amino acids. The source of the sample is a study of technical replicates of blood from a few donors. The repertoire was sequenced with immunoSEQ multiplex PCR; TCRdb's copy has only in-frame clones and lacks some. The data show about 88,000 clones, 85% to 95% seen once. V usage is TRBV7-9 and J usage is TRBJ1-2; D remains ambiguous. The source material was T cells isolated from PBMCs. The receptor was derived from a human donor in good health. The CDR3 sequence: CASSLIQQWNYGYTF. The CDR3 nucleotides are TGTGCCAGCAGCCTGATCCAACAGTGGAACTATGGCTACACCTTC.